Below are 32 T cell receptor beta chains sequenced from a single sample in a study of human T cells and chemical hapten exposure. As for time point: patch test 1, 2 weeks after DPC sensitization. As to treatment: therapeutic diphenylcyclopropenone sensitization with weekly scalp DPC. TCRdb recomputed calls from the RACE reads with MiXCR, one row per CDR3 protein. The sample yields about 360,000 distinct CDR3 sequences, roughly 4.8% seen once. The specimen comprised whole blood, sampled in connection with sensitization to the hapten diphenylcyclopropenone (DPC). The receptor source for this set is a woman aged 45-65 years with alopecia areata. Some clones in this sample may be carry-over from other donors' samples.

This clonotype was counted only a few times. This rearrangement joins TRBV28 to TRBJ2-7, with 12 bases aligning to TRBD2. Looked up from germline, CDR1 is MDHEN and CDR2 is SYDVKM. The CDR3 has 16 amino acids. With V trimmed by 7 bases and J by 2 bases, 9 bases remained unmatched. DNA for the CDR3: TGTGCCAGCACCTTAAGACTAGCGGGAGTGCCCTACGAGCAGTACTTC. As protein: CASTLRLAGVPYEQYF.

The gene calls are TRBV4-2 and TRBJ2-5; no clear D gene. There are 15 residues in the CDR3. CDR1 is LGHNA and CDR2 is YNFKEQ in the germline V gene. V lost 1 base and J 1 base, leaving 10 bases between the germline ends. This chain's CDR3 is CASSQGGNPQETQYF. The CDR3 DNA sequence: TGTGCCAGCAGCCAAGGGGGAAACCCCCAAGAGACCCAGTACTTC.

This clonotype was observed at least ten times. The chain uses TRBV12-3 or TRBV12-4 and TRBJ1-2; 9 nucleotides align to TRBD1. CDR3 size: 14 residues. V was clipped by 6 bases and J by 5 bases; unmatched bases: 7. CDR3 in DNA: TGTGCCAGCAGGTCGACAGGGGGGGGATATGGCTACACCTTC. Amino acids: CASRSTGGGYGYTF.

This clonotype has more than one count but fewer than ten. The chain uses TRBV27 and TRBJ2-1; the D gene could be TRBD1 or TRBD2 (6 bases each). The germline CDR1 and CDR2 sequences are MNHEY and SMNVEV (reference sequence). CDR3 length: 16 amino acids. The V end lost 2 bases, the J end lost 4 bases, and 15 bases lay between the germline ends. The CDR3 nucleotides read TGTGCCAGCAGTTTACAAGCTCCGGGGGCTTACAATGAGCAGTTCTTC. Residues: CASSLQAPGAYNEQFF.

V gene TRBV29-1 combines with J gene TRBJ1-1; D not resolved. The V gene lost 2 bases and the J gene lost 0 bases, with 16 bases spanning the gap. Germline loops: CDR1 SQVTM, CDR2 ANQGSEA. CDR3 length: 16 amino acids. The CDR3 sequence is CSVELAGIPLNTEAFF. The CDR3 coding sequence is TGCAGCGTTGAATTGGCCGGGATCCCCCTGAACACTGAAGCTTTCTTT.

In this sample, this clonotype turned up many times. The chain uses TRBV5-1 and TRBJ1-1; D is undetermined. CDR1 SGHRS and CDR2 YFSETQ come from the germline V gene. This CDR3 has 13 residues. V lost 1 base to trimming and J lost 5 bases, with 9 bases between them. CDR3 residues: CASSLFRGTEAFF. The CDR3 DNA sequence: TGCGCCAGCAGCTTGTTTCGGGGTACTGAAGCTTTCTTT.

This clonotype was observed a handful of times. The rearrangement uses TRBV24-1 and TRBJ2-1; D perhaps matches TRBD2 (6 bases). Germline-derived CDR1 and CDR2 are KGHDR and SFDVKD. The CDR3 has 14 amino acids. Trimming left V 3 bases short and J 6 bases short, with 11 bases between. Here the CDR3 reads CATSDPLSGNEQFF. CDR3 sequence (DNA): TGTGCCACCAGTGATCCACTTAGCGGCAATGAGCAGTTCTTC.

The table lists this clonotype with many counts. The chain's CDR3 is CSASREGTNTEAFF. CDR3 nucleotide sequence: TGCAGTGCTAGTCGTGAAGGGACGAACACTGAAGCTTTCTTT. The V gene is TRBV20-1, the J gene TRBJ1-1, with a weak D call TRBD1 (5 bases). CDR1 is DFQATT, CDR2 SNEGSKA, per germline (reference sequence). Deletions cut 3 bases from V and 1 base from J, with 12 bases between. The CDR3 totals 14 residues.

This clonotype has ten or more counts. The J gene is TRBJ1-1, the V gene TRBV7-8; 9 bases agree with TRBD1. CDR1 is SGHVS and CDR2 is FQNEAQ in the germline V gene. J gave up 4 bases and V 5 bases, and 17 bases lay outside the gene matches. CDR3 size: 18 residues. The CDR3 sequence: CASSQEPSGTGRGTEAFF. The DNA for the CDR3 is TGTGCCAGCAGCCAGGAGCCCTCCGGGACAGGGCGTGGCACTGAAGCTTTCTTT.

This clonotype has a count of ten or more. This sequence joins TRBV25-1 and TRBJ2-7; unclear D gene. Trimming pared 3 bases from V and 3 bases from J, leaving 3 bases between. Germline V gene sequence: CDR1 MGHDK, CDR2 SYGVNS. The CDR3 runs 11 residues. This chain's CDR3 is CASSDGYEQYF. In DNA form, the CDR3 reads TGTGCCAGCAGTGACGGCTACGAGCAGTACTTC.

This sequence joins TRBV3-1 and TRBJ1-1; tentatively, D is TRBD1 (5 bases). In germline, CDR1 is LGHDT, CDR2 YNNKEL (reference sequence). This CDR3 contains 16 residues. V was trimmed by 0 bases and J by 1 base, leaving 12 bases between them. The CDR3 sequence: CASSQEAGTGNTEAFF. The CDR3 DNA reads TGTGCCAGCAGCCAAGAGGCAGGGACGGGGAACACTGAAGCTTTCTTT. The full variable domain, rest sourced from reference TRBV3-1 and TRBJ1-1, is DTAVSQTPKYLVTQMGNDKSIKCEQNLGHDTMYWYKQDSKKFLKIMFSYNNKELIINETVPNRFSPKSPDKAHLNLHINSLELGDSAVYFCASSQEAGTGNTEAFFGQGTRLTVV.

There are many counts of this clonotype. Here the CDR3 reads CASSQEGGPHTGELFF. CDR3 nucleotides: TGTGCCAGCAGCCAAGAGGGAGGGCCTCACACCGGGGAGCTGTTTTTT. The chain couples TRBV4-2 to TRBJ2-2; 7 bases are a match to TRBD2. CDR1 is LGHNA and CDR2 is YNFKEQ in the germline V gene. Germline trimming cut 0 bases from V and 3 bases from J; bases unmatched to any gene: 4. There are 16 residues in the CDR3.

This clonotype was seen at least ten times. The chain has TRBV24-1 and TRBJ2-5, with D perhaps TRBD1 (5 bases). V lost 5 bases and J 1 base, leaving 10 bases between the germline ends. CDR1 KGHDR and CDR2 SFDVKD come from the germline V gene. The CDR3 loop spans 14 amino acids. The CDR3 coding sequence is TGTGCCACCAGTGCCCCGACAGCCCAAGAGACCCAGTACTTC. Protein product: CATSAPTAQETQYF.

The CDR3 DNA follows: TGTGCCAGCAGCTTTGGGCGTTCGGCAGATACGCAGTATTTT. Its translation: CASSFGRSADTQYF. The chain is built from TRBV11-3 and TRBJ2-3; D is unresolved. CDR3 length: 14 residues. Trimming removed 3 bases from V and 4 bases from J, with 11 bases in between. Germline values: CDR1 SGHNT, CDR2 YENEEA. The variable domain in full, with the rest retrieved from reference TRBV11-3 and TRBJ2-3, is EAGVVQSPRYKIIEKKQPVAFWCNPISGHNTLYWYLQNLGQGPELLIRYENEEAVDDSQLPKDRFSAERLKGVDSTLKIQPAELGDSAVYLCASSFGRSADTQYFGPGTRLTVL.

In this sample, this clonotype turned up many times. This chain connects TRBV12-3 or TRBV12-4 to TRBJ1-1, with TRBD1 as a possible D gene (5 bases). V was pared by 1 base and J by 1 base, with 7 bases between. This CDR3 has 14 amino acids. The CDR3 region is CASSLGGENTEAFF. DNA of the CDR3: TGTGCCAGCAGTTTAGGAGGGGAGAACACTGAAGCTTTCTTT.

The chain recombines TRBV7-9 with TRBJ2-3; TRBD1 matches at 8 bases. The CDR3 contains 15 residues. J lost 6 bases, V lost 6 bases, and 11 bases had no gene match. Per the germline V gene, CDR1 is SEHNR and CDR2 is FQNEAQ (reference sequence). This CDR3 is CASRNRTGSRDTQYF. The CDR3 DNA is TGTGCCAGCAGGAATAGGACAGGGTCCCGGGATACGCAGTATTTT.

This clonotype was picked up a small number of times. The CDR3 loop reads CASSLESDTF. CDR3 nucleotides: TGTGCCAGCAGCTTAGAATCGGACACCTTC. The chain has TRBV7-9 and TRBJ1-2; no reliable D call. The CDR3 has 10 amino acids. The V and J ends lost 1 base and 12 bases respectively, with 6 bases between them. The germline CDR1 and CDR2 sequences are SEHNR and FQNEAQ (reference sequence). Drawing the rest from reference TRBV7-9 and TRBJ1-2, the complete variable domain is DTGVSQNPRHKITKRGQNVTFRCDPISEHNRLYWYRQTLGQGPEFLTYFQNEAQLEKSRLLSDRFSAERPKGSFSTLEIQRTEQGDSAMYLCASSLESDTFGSGTRLTVV.

Details on this clonotype: A much larger clonotype is one base distant, so this may be a read error. This chain uses TRBV6-1 with TRBJ2-3, with TRBD2 matching over 10 bases. Germline V lookup: CDR1 MNHNS, CDR2 SASEGT. The length of the CDR3 is 19 residues. DNA for the CDR3: TGTGTCAGCAGTGCCCGGACTAAGCGGGGGGGCCTTGGTACAGATACGCAGTATTTT. As protein: CVSSARTKRGGLGTDTQYF.

This clonotype was recorded at least ten times. The chain uses TRBV12-5 and TRBJ1-1, with a tentative D call TRBD1 (6 bases). V gave up 1 base and J gave up 6 bases, with 9 bases separating them. The germline gives CDR1 LGHNT, CDR2 FRNRAP. The CDR3 extends over 13 amino acids. The CDR3 nucleotides read TGTGCTAGTGGTTTGGCTAGGGGGGCTGAAGCTTTCTTT. The encoded protein is CASGLARGAEAFF.

Remarks on this clonotype: This may stem from a read error, because a much larger clone lies one nucleotide away. This chain connects TRBV7-2 to TRBJ2-3, with D perhaps TRBD1 or TRBD2 (6 bases each). The CDR3 extends over 12 amino acids. Germline V CDR1 and CDR2: SGHTA, FQGNSA. V was trimmed by 1 base and J by 8 bases, leaving 7 bases between them. CDR3 loop: CASSLEGGTQYF. The DNA for the CDR3 is TGTGCCAGCAGCTTAGAGGGGGGTACGCAGTATTTT.

This clonotype was seen only a few times. The rearrangement joins TRBV7-8 to TRBJ1-1; D unclear. This CDR3 has 12 residues. Trimming shortened V by 8 bases and J by 6 bases, and 13 bases separated the two germline ends. Per germline, CDR1 SGHVS and CDR2 FQNEAQ. The CDR3 nucleotides read TGTGCCAGCCGGAGCCATGGCGCTGAAGCTTTCTTT. It codes for CASRSHGAEAFF.

This clonotype was observed many times. The chain carries TRBV15 and TRBJ2-7; 11 nucleotides line up with TRBD1. V lost 4 bases and J lost 6; bases outside the gene matches: 5. The CDR3 has 14 residues. The germline V gene has CDR1 LNHNV and CDR2 YYDKDF (reference sequence). The CDR3 DNA is TGTGCCACCAGCAACACGGACAGGGGGCGCGAGCAGTACTTC. Translating it yields CATSNTDRGREQYF.

This clonotype has just a few counts. The chain has TRBV6-2 or TRBV6-3 and TRBJ2-1; maybe TRBD2 (5 bases). The CDR3 is 16 residues long. Germline V gene lookup returns CDR1 MNHEY and CDR2 SVGEGT. The V gene lost 6 bases and the J gene lost 1 base, with 16 bases spanning the gap. CDR3 region: CASSPMMRASYNEQFF. The CDR3 nucleotides read TGTGCCAGCAGCCCTATGATGCGGGCTTCCTACAATGAGCAGTTCTTC.

This clonotype was detected ten times or more. The chain has TRBV28 and TRBJ2-2; 7 nucleotides match TRBD2. The CDR3 spans 15 residues. The V segment lost 4 bases and the J segment 3 bases; nucleotides outside the gene matches: 5. Looked up from germline, CDR1 is MDHEN and CDR2 is SYDVKM. In DNA form, the CDR3 reads TGTGCCAGCAGTTCCCAGCGGGAACACACCGGGGAGCTGTTTTTT. Its protein is CASSSQREHTGELFF.

This clonotype was counted a few times. The chain employs TRBV7-8 and TRBJ2-3; 8 nucleotides match TRBD2. The CDR3 is 17 amino acids. Germline assignment: CDR1 SGHVS and CDR2 FQNEAQ. J lost 0 bases, V lost 4 bases, and 9 bases had no gene match. The CDR3 DNA sequence: TGTGCCAGCAGCTCACAGCTACTAGCGGACAGCACAGATACGCAGTATTTT. This encodes CASSSQLLADSTDTQYF.

This clonotype was counted at least ten times. The rearrangement joins TRBV7-6 to TRBJ1-6, with 10 positions matching TRBD1. Germline V CDR1 and CDR2: SGHVS, FNYEAQ. The CDR3 covers 16 residues. The junction had 3 bases not matched to a gene; V was cut back by 1 base and J by 6 bases. This CDR3 reads CASSLGGQGRNSPLHF. In DNA form, the CDR3 reads TGTGCCAGCAGCTTAGGGGGACAGGGGCGTAATTCACCCCTCCACTTT.

This clonotype was observed many times. The CDR3 bases are TGCAGTGCTAGAGATCGGACTAGCGCGTACTACGAGCAGTACTTC. Protein product: CSARDRTSAYYEQYF. J is TRBJ2-7 and V is TRBV20-1, with 9 bases aligning to TRBD2. Looked up from germline, CDR1 is DFQATT and CDR2 is SNEGSKA (reference sequence). Germline trimming cut 0 bases from V and 3 bases from J; bases unmatched to any gene: 6. The CDR3 runs 15 residues.

In this sample, this clonotype turned up many times. This rearrangement joins TRBV20-1 to TRBJ1-3, with D unclear. The CDR3 is 11 amino acids. In germline, CDR1 is DFQATT, CDR2 SNEGSKA (reference sequence). V dropped 0 bases and J dropped 11 bases, with 8 bases sitting between them. The DNA of the CDR3 is TGCAGTGCTAGAGATGGGATGGCCATATATTTT. It encodes CSARDGMAIYF.

Many counts were recorded for this clonotype. The chain recombines TRBV12-3 or TRBV12-4 with TRBJ2-5; the match to TRBD2 covers 7 bases. The length of the CDR3 is 16 residues. V lost 5 bases, J lost 1 base, and 10 bases stayed unmatched. As DNA, the CDR3 is TGTGCCAGCAGTGCCCGAAGGGGAGGGGTCCAAGAGACCCAGTACTTC. It encodes CASSARRGGVQETQYF.

This clonotype has at least ten counts. V and J are TRBV9 and TRBJ2-7, with 7 bases matching TRBD1. After removal of 0 bases from V and 7 bases from J, the junction contained 10 bases not matched to a gene. In germline, CDR1 is SGDLS, CDR2 YYNGEE. The CDR3 contains 15 residues. The CDR3 DNA sequence: TGTGCCAGCAGCGTAGATTCAACCCCAGGGGGAGAGCAGTACTTC. Its protein is CASSVDSTPGGEQYF.

The chain has TRBV5-4 and TRBJ2-4; D is perhaps TRBD2 (7 bases). Germline V gene sequence: CDR1 SGHNT, CDR2 YYREEE (reference sequence). This CDR3 is 15 amino acids long. V lost 0 bases and J 6 bases, leaving 13 bases between the germline ends. CDR3 nucleotide sequence: TGTGCCAGCAGCTTGGAGCAGGGGAGGGGAAACATTCAGTACTTC. Encoded protein: CASSLEQGRGNIQYF.

The chain carries TRBV9 and TRBJ2-7; perhaps TRBD1 as D (5 bases). The germline gives CDR1 SGDLS, CDR2 YYNGEE. The V end was cut by 0 bases, the J end by 2 bases, with 9 bases between. This CDR3 comprises 14 residues. The CDR3 loop is CASSVGGDAYEQYF. CDR3 bases: TGTGCCAGCAGCGTAGGGGGCGACGCCTACGAGCAGTACTTC.